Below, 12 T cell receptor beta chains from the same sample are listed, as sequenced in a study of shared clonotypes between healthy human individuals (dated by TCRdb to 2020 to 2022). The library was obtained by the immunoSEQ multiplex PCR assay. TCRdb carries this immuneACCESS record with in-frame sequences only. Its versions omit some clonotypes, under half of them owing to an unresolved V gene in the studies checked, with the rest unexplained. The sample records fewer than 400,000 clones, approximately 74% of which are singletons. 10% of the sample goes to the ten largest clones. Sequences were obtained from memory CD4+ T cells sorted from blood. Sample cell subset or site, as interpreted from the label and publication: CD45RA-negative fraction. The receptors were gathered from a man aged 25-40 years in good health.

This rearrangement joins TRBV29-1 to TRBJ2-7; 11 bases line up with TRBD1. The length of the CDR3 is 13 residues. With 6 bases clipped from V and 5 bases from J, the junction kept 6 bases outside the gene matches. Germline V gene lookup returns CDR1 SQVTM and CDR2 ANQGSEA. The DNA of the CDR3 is TGCAGCGTGGGGACAGGGGGAGACGACGAGCAGTACTTC. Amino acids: CSVGTGGDDEQYF.

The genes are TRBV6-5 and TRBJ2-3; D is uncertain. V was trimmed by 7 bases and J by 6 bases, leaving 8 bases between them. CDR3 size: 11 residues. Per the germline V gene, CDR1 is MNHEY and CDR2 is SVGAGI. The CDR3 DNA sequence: TGTGCCAGCACGGCCCGGGATACGCAGTATTTT. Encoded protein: CASTARDTQYF.

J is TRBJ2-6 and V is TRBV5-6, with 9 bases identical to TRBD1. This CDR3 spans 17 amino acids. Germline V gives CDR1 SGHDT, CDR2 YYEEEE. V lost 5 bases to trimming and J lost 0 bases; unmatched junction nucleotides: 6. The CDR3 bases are TGTGCCAGCAGTCAGGACAGGGGATACTCTGGGGCCAACGTCCTGACTTTC. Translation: CASSQDRGYSGANVLTF.

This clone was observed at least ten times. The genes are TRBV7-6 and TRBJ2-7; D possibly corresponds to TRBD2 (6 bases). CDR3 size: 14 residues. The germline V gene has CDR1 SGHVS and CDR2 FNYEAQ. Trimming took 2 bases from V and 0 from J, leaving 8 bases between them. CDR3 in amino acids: CASSLREDSYEQYF. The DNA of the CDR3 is TGTGCCAGCAGCTTAAGGGAGGACTCCTACGAGCAGTACTTC.

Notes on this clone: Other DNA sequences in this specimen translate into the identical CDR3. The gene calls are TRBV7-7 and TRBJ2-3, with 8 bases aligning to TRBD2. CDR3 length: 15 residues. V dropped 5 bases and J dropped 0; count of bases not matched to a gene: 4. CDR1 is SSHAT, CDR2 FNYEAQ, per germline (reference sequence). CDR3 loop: CASSPGGGSTDTQYF. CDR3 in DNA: TGTGCCAGCAGCCCCGGGGGGGGGAGCACAGATACGCAGTATTTT.

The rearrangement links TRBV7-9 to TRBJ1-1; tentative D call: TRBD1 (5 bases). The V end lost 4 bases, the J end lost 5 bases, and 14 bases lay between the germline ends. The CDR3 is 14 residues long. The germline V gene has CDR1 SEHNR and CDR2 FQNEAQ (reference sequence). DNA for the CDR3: TGTGCCAGCAGCTCACAAGGGGTAGAAACTGAAGCTTTCTTT. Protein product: CASSSQGVETEAFF.

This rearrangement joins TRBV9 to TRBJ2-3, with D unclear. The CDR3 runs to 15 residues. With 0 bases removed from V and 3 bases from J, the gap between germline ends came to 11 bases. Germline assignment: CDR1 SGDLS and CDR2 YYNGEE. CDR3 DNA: TGTGCCAGCAGCGTAGGACCCACAAGGACAGATACGCAGTATTTT. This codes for CASSVGPTRTDTQYF.

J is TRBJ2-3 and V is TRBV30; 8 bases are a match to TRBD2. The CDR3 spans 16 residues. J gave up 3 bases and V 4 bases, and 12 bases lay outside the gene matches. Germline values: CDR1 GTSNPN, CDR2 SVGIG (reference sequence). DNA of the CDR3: TGTGCCTGGATGGACCCGGGGGGGAGGTCAACAGATACGCAGTATTTT. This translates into CAWMDPGGRSTDTQYF.

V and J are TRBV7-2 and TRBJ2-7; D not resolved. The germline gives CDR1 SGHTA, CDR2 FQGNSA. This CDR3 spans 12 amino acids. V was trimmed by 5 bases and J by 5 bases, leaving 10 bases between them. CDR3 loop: CASSPPDHEQYF. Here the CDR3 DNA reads TGTGCCAGCAGCCCGCCCGACCACGAGCAGTACTTC.

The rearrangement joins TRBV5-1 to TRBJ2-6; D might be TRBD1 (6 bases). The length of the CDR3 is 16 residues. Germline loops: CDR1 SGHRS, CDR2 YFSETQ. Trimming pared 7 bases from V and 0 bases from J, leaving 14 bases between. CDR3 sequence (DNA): TGCGCCAGCGACACGGACAGCAGCTCTGGGGCCAACGTCCTGACTTTC. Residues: CASDTDSSSGANVLTF. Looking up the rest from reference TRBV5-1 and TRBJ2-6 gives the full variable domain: KAGVTQTPRYLIKTRGQQVTLSCSPISGHRSVSWYQQTPGQGLQFLFEYFSETQRNKGNFPGRFSGRQFSNSRSEMNVSTLELGDSALYLCASDTDSSSGANVLTFGAGSRLTVL.

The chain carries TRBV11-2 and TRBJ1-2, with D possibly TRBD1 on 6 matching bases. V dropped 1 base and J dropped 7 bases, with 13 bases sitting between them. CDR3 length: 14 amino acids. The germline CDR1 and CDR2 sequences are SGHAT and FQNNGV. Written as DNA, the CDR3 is TGTGCCAGCAGCTTAGGGGGGCGCTTTGCTGGCTACACCTTC. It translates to CASSLGGRFAGYTF.

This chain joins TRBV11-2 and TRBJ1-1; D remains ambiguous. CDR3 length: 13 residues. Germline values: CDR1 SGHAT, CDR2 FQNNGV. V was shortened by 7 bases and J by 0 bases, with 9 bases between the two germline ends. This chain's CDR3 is CASKQRVNTEAFF. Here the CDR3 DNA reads TGTGCCAGCAAACAACGGGTGAACACTGAAGCTTTCTTT.